These T cell receptor beta chains were read from a single sample in a study of siplizumab effects on memory and regulatory T cells. Assay: immunoSEQ multiplex PCR; the TCRdb copy retains only in-frame clones and omits some. The sample records roughly 68,000 clones, 70% to 90% being singletons. The sequenced material came from memory CD4+ T cells sorted from blood. The origin of the receptors is a human donor in good health. CDR3s include the opening cysteine and the closing phenylalanine or tryptophan. The D gene is left open where the match is weak. For some rows the clone size is stated as once, few or many, or as a class when expanded; others skip it.

d_gene | j_gene | abundance | v_gene | CDR3nt | CDR3aa
- | TRBJ2-2 | once | TRBV7-8 | TGTGCCAGCAGCTTACAGTACACGGACGGGGAGCTGTTTTTT | CASSLQYTDGELFF
- | TRBJ1-5 | - | TRBV28 | TGTGCCAGCATGGTATTCCTTAATCAGCCCCAGCATTTT | CASMVFLNQPQHF
- | TRBJ2-3 | - | TRBV7-9 | TGTGCCAGCAGCTTAGGGGGATACGGGGCAGATACGCAGTATTTT | CASSLGGYGADTQYF
- | TRBJ2-7 | few | TRBV5-1 | TGCGCCAGCAGCTTGGGACCCGGGAGCTCCTACGAGCAGTACTTC | CASSLGPGSSYEQYF
- | TRBJ2-1 | - | TRBV6-5 | TGTGCCAGCAGTGAAGGGATAGGCCCCAATGAGCAGTTCTTC | CASSEGIGPNEQFF
- | TRBJ1-2 | - | TRBV6-5 | TGTGCCAGCAGTTACTCAAGACAGGCGAGTGTCTATGGCTACACCTTC | CASSYSRQASVYGYTF
- | TRBJ1-5 | few | TRBV6-1 | TGTGCCAGCACTCACCAGGAAAATCAGCCCCAGCATTTT | CASTHQENQPQHF
- | TRBJ1-5 | - | TRBV5-6 | TGTGCCAGCAGCTTTTATAGCCGTCAGAATCAGCCCCAGCATTTT | CASSFYSRQNQPQHF
- | TRBJ2-7 | - | TRBV5-1 | TGCGCCAGCAGCCAGACAGGCTGGAATGACGAGCAGTACTTC | CASSQTGWNDEQYF
- | TRBJ2-2 | - | TRBV19 | TGTGCCAGTAGGGACGGGACAACGAACACCGGGGAGCTGTTTTTT | CASRDGTTNTGELFF
TRBD2 | TRBJ2-1 | once | TRBV7-6 | TGTGCCAGCAGCGCGGGACTAGCGGGAGGGCTGCCCTACAATGAGCAGTTCTTC | CASSAGLAGGLPYNEQFF
- | TRBJ2-2 | - | TRBV6-6 | TGTGCCAGCAGTTACCTAGAAAGGGCCGGGGAGCTGTTTTTT | CASSYLERAGELFF
TRBD1 | TRBJ1-2 | - | TRBV6-5 | TGTGCCAGCAGTCCCTACCGGGACAGCTATGGCTACACCTTC | CASSPYRDSYGYTF
- | TRBJ1-1 | - | TRBV20-1 | TGCAGTGTAGACACGGCTGCTTTCTTT | CSVDTAAFF
TRBD1 | TRBJ2-7 | - | TRBV2 | TGTGCCAGCAGGGCACAGGGGCCCGAGCAGTACTTC | CASRAQGPEQYF
- | TRBJ2-3 | - | TRBV6-5 | TGTGCCAGCAGTTACTCGGTTTTTAGAGATACGCAGTATTTT | CASSYSVFRDTQYF
TRBD1 | TRBJ2-7 | - | TRBV5-1 | TGCGCCAGCAGCCCCGGGACAGGGGGTAAGGAGCAGTACTTC | CASSPGTGGKEQYF
- | TRBJ1-1 | once | TRBV5-8 | TGTGCCAGCAGCTGGGGACACTTGAACACTGAAGCTTTCTTT | CASSWGHLNTEAFF
- | TRBJ1-3 | - | TRBV13 | TGTGCCTCTACGGGGACTTCGACTGGAAACACCATATATTTT | CASTGTSTGNTIYF
- | TRBJ1-2 | - | TRBV6-1 | TGTGCCAGCAGTGGCAGGTTGGGGACCGGTTTTTTTGGCTACACCTTC | CASSGRLGTGFFGYTF
- | TRBJ2-7 | - | TRBV21-1 | TGTGCCAGCAGCAAAGACATAGGGAGGGACAGGGGGGAGTTGGAGCAGTACTTC | CASSKDIGRDRGELEQYF
TRBD1 | TRBJ1-5 | - | TRBV6-1 | TGTGCCAGCAGTGAACCGACAGGGGATTTGCGCAATCAGCCCCAGCATTTT | CASSEPTGDLRNQPQHF
- | TRBJ1-2 | - | TRBV6-5 | TGTGCCAGCAGACTGGGACGGAACTATGGCTACACCTTC | CASRLGRNYGYTF
- | TRBJ2-7 | - | TRBV27 | TGTGCCAGCAGTTTAGGTAAGGGTTGGGCCTACGAGCAGTACTTC | CASSLGKGWAYEQYF
- | TRBJ2-3 | - | TRBV14 | TGTGCCAGCAGCCAAGTGGATCGTAGGGGAAGGGGCACAGATACGCAGTATTTT | CASSQVDRRGRGTDTQYF
TRBD1 | TRBJ1-1 | - | TRBV5-1 | TGCGCCAGCAGCTACTTGGGACAGGGTGGCACTGAAGCTTTCTTT | CASSYLGQGGTEAFF
TRBD1 | TRBJ1-6 | once | TRBV7-6 | TGTGCCAGCAGCCGGGGGACAGCTAATAATTCACCCCTCCACTTT | CASSRGTANNSPLHF
- | TRBJ2-6 | - | TRBV11-2 | TGTGCCAGCAGCTTAGATCCAGGGCCCGGGGCCAACGTCCTGACTTTC | CASSLDPGPGANVLTF
- | TRBJ1-1 | - | TRBV7-2 | TGTGCCAGCAGTCTAGTGTATGGGGGAGGGACTGAAGCTTTCTTT | CASSLVYGGGTEAFF
TRBD1 | TRBJ1-6 | - | TRBV12-5 | TGTGCTAGTGGTTTGGTAGGGACAGCTAATTCACCCCTCCACTTT | CASGLVGTANSPLHF
- | TRBJ1-1 | - | TRBV7-3 | TGTGCCAGCAGCTTCCTCGGGGGGGCAAACACTGAAGCTTTCTTT | CASSFLGGANTEAFF
TRBD1 | TRBJ2-5 | - | TRBV6-1 | TGTGCCAGCAGGGTGACAGGGCAGGAGACCCAGTACTTC | CASRVTGQETQYF
TRBD1 | TRBJ1-4 | - | TRBV7-9 | TGTGCCAGCACCAGGGGGGAAGGCGAAAAACTGTTTTTT | CASTRGEGEKLFF
- | TRBJ2-7 | - | TRBV2 | TGTGCCAGCAGTGACGGCAGGGGTACCTACGAGCAGTACTTC | CASSDGRGTYEQYF